The clone carrying this T cell receptor (beta chain) has ten or more counts. Its cognate antigen is unknown. It was with unique molecular identifiers that the TCRbeta library was prepared. TCRdb called the PCR reads again in MiXCR, with one record for every CDR3 protein. The repertoire holds more than 200,000 distinct CDR3 sequences, with about 23% as singletons. This specimen belongs to a study of T-cell reconstitution after alpha-beta-depleted transplantation in children. Germline V gives CDR1 MNHNY, CDR2 SVGAGI (reference sequence). V lost 6 bases to trimming and J lost 7 bases; unmatched junction nucleotides: 7. The CDR3 runs 13 residues. Study-level points and caveats: From newly produced T cells came most of the T-cell counts and diversity one year after transplant. Surviving recipient cells, namely T cells and thymic progenitors, were the source of high day-60 TCRbeta diversity in some patients.

Sequences were derived from PBMCs, sampled before TCRalphabeta/CD19-depleted stem cell transplant. This chain links TRBV6-6 with TRBJ1-2; TRBD1 matches 8 bases. This receptor was obtained from a girl aged 2-10 years with Fanconi anemia, due to receive a stem cell transplant. This CDR3 reads CASRAGGAGGYTF. The CDR3 DNA reads TGTGCCAGCAGGGCAGGGGGCGCAGGTGGCTACACCTTC.